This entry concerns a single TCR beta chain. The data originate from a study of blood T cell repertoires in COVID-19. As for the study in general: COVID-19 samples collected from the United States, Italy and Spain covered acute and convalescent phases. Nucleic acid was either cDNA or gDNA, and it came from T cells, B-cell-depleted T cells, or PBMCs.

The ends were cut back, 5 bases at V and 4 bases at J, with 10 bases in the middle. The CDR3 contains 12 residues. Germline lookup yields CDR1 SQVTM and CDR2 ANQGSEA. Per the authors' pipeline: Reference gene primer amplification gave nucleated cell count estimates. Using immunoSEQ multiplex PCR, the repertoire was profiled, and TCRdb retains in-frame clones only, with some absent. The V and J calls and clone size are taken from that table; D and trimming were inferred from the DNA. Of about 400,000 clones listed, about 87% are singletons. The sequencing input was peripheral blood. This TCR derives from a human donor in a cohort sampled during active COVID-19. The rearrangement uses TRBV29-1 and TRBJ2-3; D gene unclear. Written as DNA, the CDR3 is TGCAGCGTTTTAGTTGCCGCAGATACGCAGTATTTT. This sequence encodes CSVLVAADTQYF.